This paragraph covers one TCR beta chain sequence. This sample is drawn from a study of cytomegalovirus exposure and HLA in healthy donors. This CDR3 comprises 18 residues. J was trimmed by 1 base and V by 4 bases; bases with no gene match: 6. Germline V gives CDR1 SGHNT, CDR2 YYREEE (reference sequence). Researchers ran the PCR with 60 Vbeta and 13 Jbeta primers. TCRdb keeps only in-frame clones here, not all; method: immunoSEQ multiplex PCR. The data contain approximately 71,000 clones, 72% of them seen just once; the ten biggest clones take up about 12%. Sequencing input: PBMCs. The chain has TRBV5-4 and TRBJ2-2, with TRBD2 identical over 14 bases. This TCR was sampled from a woman between 40 and 55 years old in good health and CMV-seropositive. The CDR3 nucleotides are TGTGCCAGCAGCCGACTAGGGACTAGCGGGGGGAACACCGGGGAGCTGTTTTTT. This codes for CASSRLGTSGGNTGELFF.